Shown below are 8 T cell receptor beta chains from a single sample sequenced in a study of blood T cell repertoires in COVID-19. Sequenced by immunoSEQ multiplex PCR; TCRdb stores in-frame clones only, minus some. The sample has about 250,000 clones, around 85% seen once. The sample comprised peripheral blood. These receptors were collected from a woman aged 60-75 years with active or convalescent COVID-19.

This clone was picked up a small number of times. The chain is built from TRBV19 and TRBJ2-5; D not resolved. V was shortened by 3 bases and J by 5 bases, with 4 bases between the two germline ends. Looked up from germline, CDR1 is LNHDA and CDR2 is SQIVND (reference sequence). The CDR3 has 11 amino acids. The CDR3 here is CASSIQETQYF. CDR3 coding DNA: TGTGCCAGTAGTATTCAGGAGACCCAGTACTTC.

The chain is built from TRBV5-5 and TRBJ1-5; 8 bases align to TRBD1. Trimming cost V 4 bases and J 6 bases; bases outside gene matches: 15. The CDR3 spans 17 residues. Germline CDR1 is SGHKS and CDR2 is YYEKEE (reference sequence). CDR3 amino acids: CASSPILVLQGVQPQHF. In nucleotides, the CDR3 is TGTGCCAGCAGCCCTATCCTCGTTCTACAGGGGGTTCAGCCCCAGCATTTT. The full variable domain, with the rest looked up from reference TRBV5-5 and TRBJ1-5, is DAGVTQSPTHLIKTRGQQVTLRCSPISGHKSVSWYQQVLGQGPQFIFQYYEKEERGRGNFPDRFSARQFPNYSSELNVNALLLGDSALYLCASSPILVLQGVQPQHFGDGTRLSIL.

CDR3 residues: CASRGTYGDGPEAFF. CDR3 coding DNA: TGTGCCAGTAGGGGGACTTATGGGGATGGCCCTGAAGCTTTCTTT. The chain couples TRBV19 to TRBJ1-1; perhaps TRBD1 as D (5 bases). Germline CDR1 is LNHDA and CDR2 is SQIVND (reference sequence). V was shortened by 6 bases and J by 6 bases, with 20 bases between the two germline ends. The CDR3 spans 15 residues.

V and J are TRBV7-9 and TRBJ2-5, with 7 bases identical to TRBD2. With V trimmed by 7 bases and J by 1 base, 6 bases remained unmatched. The germline V gene has CDR1 SEHNR and CDR2 FQNEAQ (reference sequence). The CDR3 sequence is 14 residues long. CDR3 amino acids: CASISSGAQETQYF. The CDR3 coding sequence is TGTGCCAGCATTTCTAGCGGCGCCCAAGAGACCCAGTACTTC.

The chain has TRBV18 and TRBJ2-7; D is unresolved. This CDR3 is 13 amino acids long. The V end was cut by 0 bases, the J end by 6 bases, with 9 bases between. Germline CDR1 reads KGHSH; CDR2 reads LQKENI. The CDR3 DNA sequence: TGTGCCAGCTCACCACCTACATTTCGCGAGCAGTACTTC. It translates to CASSPPTFREQYF. The complete variable domain, with remaining parts taken from reference TRBV18 and TRBJ2-7, reads NAGVMQNPRHLVRRRGQEARLRCSPMKGHSHVYWYRQLPEEGLKFMVYLQKENIIDESGMPKERFSAEFPKEGPSILRIQQVVRGDSAAYFCASSPPTFREQYFGPGTRLTVT.

This clone is a singleton in its sample. The genes are TRBV2 and TRBJ1-1; no reliable D call. This CDR3 contains 15 residues. V shed 6 bases and J shed 1 base, with 15 bases lying between them. Per the germline V gene, CDR1 is SNHLY and CDR2 is FYNNEI. CDR3 sequence: CASRSQRSPNTEAFF. For the CDR3, the DNA is TGTGCCAGCAGATCTCAGCGGTCTCCGAACACTGAAGCTTTCTTT. The variable domain in full, with the rest retrieved from reference TRBV2 and TRBJ1-1, is EPEVTQTPSHQVTQMGQEVILRCVPISNHLYFYWYRQILGQKVEFLVSFYNNEISEKSEIFDDQFSVERPDGSNFTLKIRSTKLEDSAMYFCASRSQRSPNTEAFFGQGTRLTVV.

The chain joins TRBV5-6 to TRBJ2-7, with D perhaps matching TRBD2 (6 bases). The V end was cut by 0 bases, the J end by 3 bases, with 10 bases between. This CDR3 contains 14 residues. Germline V gene data show CDR1 as SGHDT and CDR2 as YYEEEE. The CDR3 DNA sequence: TGTGCCAGCAGCTTGGCGGGGGACGACTACGAGCAGTACGTC. Translating gives CASSLAGDDYEQYV.

This rearrangement joins TRBV7-3 to TRBJ2-3; maybe TRBD2 (5 bases). V was pared by 1 base and J by 2 bases, with 13 bases between. The germline CDR1 and CDR2 sequences are SGHTA and FQGTGA. The CDR3 is 16 amino acids. Here the CDR3 reads CASSLMSGGTTDTQYF. The CDR3 region has the DNA TGTGCCAGCAGCTTAATGAGCGGAGGAACCACAGATACGCAGTATTTT.